The 24 T cell receptor beta chains reported below all come from one sample, sequenced in a study of T-cell reconstitution after alpha-beta-depleted transplantation in children. Preparation of the TCRbeta library involved a method that used unique molecular identifiers. TCRdb redid the calling of the PCR reads with MiXCR, one entry per CDR3 protein. The profile covers under 70,000 distinct CDR3 sequences, with roughly 10% appearing a single time and under 15% taken by the ten largest. The sample was PBMCs, taken before TCRalphabeta/CD19-depleted stem cell transplant. Receptors originate from a boy younger than 18 with acute myeloid leukemia, due to receive a stem cell transplant.

Many counts were recorded for this clonotype. The chain is built from TRBV7-9 and TRBJ2-2, with 10 bases matching TRBD2. The germline gives CDR1 SEHNR, CDR2 FQNEAQ (reference sequence). This CDR3 comprises 16 residues. The junction had 5 bases not matched to a gene; V was cut back by 2 bases and J by 5 bases. CDR3 nucleotides: TGTGCCAGCAGCTTATTAGCGGGAGGAAAGACCGGGGAGCTGTTTTTT. This translates into CASSLLAGGKTGELFF.

The chain uses TRBV12-3 or TRBV12-4 and TRBJ2-7, with TRBD1 matching 9 bases. The CDR3 consists of 14 residues. V lost 5 bases, J lost 2 bases, and 4 bases stayed unmatched. This CDR3 is CASSLGDRAYEQYF. The CDR3 DNA sequence: TGTGCCAGCAGTCTAGGGGACAGGGCCTACGAGCAGTACTTC.

This clonotype was seen many times. The rearrangement links TRBV6-5 to TRBJ2-3, with 8 bases that match TRBD2. This CDR3 has 16 amino acids. Germline lookup yields CDR1 MNHEY and CDR2 SVGAGI. The V and J ends lost 0 bases and 9 bases, in that order; junction bases with no gene match: 11. CDR3: CASSYSLLAEKRTQYF. CDR3 in DNA: TGTGCCAGCAGTTACTCGTTACTAGCGGAAAAGAGGACGCAGTATTTT.

This clonotype was seen many times. The gene calls are TRBV7-8 and TRBJ1-4; D remains unclear. This CDR3 comprises 15 residues. Germline V gives CDR1 SGHVS, CDR2 FQNEAQ. The V and J ends lost 5 bases and 3 bases respectively, with 13 bases between them. The CDR3, as DNA: TGTGCCAGCAGCCCCCAAGGGCCATCTAATGAAAAACTGTTTTTT. Translating gives CASSPQGPSNEKLFF. The full variable domain, its missing parts supplied by reference TRBV7-8 and TRBJ1-4, is GAGVSQSPRYKVAKRGQDVALRCDPISGHVSLFWYQQALGQGPEFLTYFQNEAQLDKSGLPSDRFFAERPEGSVSTLKIQRTQQEDSAVYLCASSPQGPSNEKLFFGSGTQLSVL.

The sample holds one count of this clonotype. V usage is TRBV10-1 and J usage is TRBJ2-2; 7 nucleotides align to TRBD1. Germline-derived CDR1 and CDR2 are WNHNN and SYGVQD (reference sequence). The CDR3 contains 13 residues. J was trimmed by 6 bases and V by 5 bases; bases with no gene match: 3. DNA for the CDR3: TGCGCCAGCAGTATCACAGGGGCCGGGGAGCTGTTTTTT. Its protein is CASSITGAGELFF.

There are many counts of this clonotype. The gene calls are TRBV5-1 and TRBJ1-6; possible D gene TRBD1, 5 bases. Germline V gene sequence: CDR1 SGHRS, CDR2 YFSETQ. Trimming left V 6 bases short and J 7 bases short, with 14 bases between. The CDR3 has 14 amino acids. The CDR3 spells CASNQEGHNSPLHF. CDR3 sequence (DNA): TGCGCCAGCAATCAGGAGGGGCACAATTCACCCCTCCACTTT.

The table lists this clonotype with many counts. The rearrangement joins TRBV12-3 or TRBV12-4 to TRBJ2-1; D gene uncertain. CDR3 length: 14 amino acids. The V end lost 6 bases, the J end lost 0 bases, and 9 bases lay between the germline ends. DNA for the CDR3: TGTGCCAGCAGAAATATCGGCTCCTACAATGAGCAGTTCTTC. Its protein product is CASRNIGSYNEQFF.

This clonotype was observed many times. The chain recombines TRBV7-2 with TRBJ2-3; unclear D gene. This CDR3 contains 13 residues. V was clipped by 3 bases and J by 6 bases, with 10 bases between them. CDR1 and CDR2 from the germline V gene are SGHTA and FQGNSA. The CDR3 loop is CASSFLLRDTQYF. Here the CDR3 DNA reads TGTGCCAGCAGCTTCTTGCTGAGGGATACGCAGTATTTT.

This clonotype was counted between two and nine times. J is TRBJ2-4 and V is TRBV20-1; TRBD1 agrees at 7 bases. CDR1 DFQATT and CDR2 SNEGSKA come from the germline V gene (reference sequence). This CDR3 contains 11 residues. J was trimmed by 15 bases and V by 6 bases; bases with no gene match: 11. The CDR3 DNA sequence: TGCAGTGCCCTCACAGGGGTTATTAGGTACTTC. Translation: CSALTGVIRYF.

In this sample, this clonotype turned up many times. The chain couples TRBV12-3 or TRBV12-4 to TRBJ2-7, with a weak D call TRBD2 (6 bases). The CDR3 runs 14 residues. The ends were cut back, 5 bases at V and 1 base at J, with 12 bases in the middle. The CDR3 DNA follows: TGTGCCAGCAGTCTGGGTCGGGGGTCCTACGAGCAGTACGTC. It encodes CASSLGRGSYEQYV.

This clonotype was detected ten times or more. The J gene is TRBJ2-7, the V gene TRBV12-3 or TRBV12-4; no definite D call. There are 12 residues in the CDR3. The ends were cut back, 10 bases at V and 0 bases at J, with 10 bases in the middle. CDR3 residues: CATGPSSYEQYF. CDR3 bases: TGTGCCACCGGTCCCAGCTCCTACGAGCAGTACTTC.

This clonotype has ten or more counts. The chain carries TRBV7-3 and TRBJ2-3, with D tentatively TRBD2 (6 bases). The germline CDR1 and CDR2 sequences are SGHTA and FQGTGA. This CDR3 has 17 amino acids. Trimming stripped 1 base from V and 0 bases from J, with 14 bases between. In nucleotides, the CDR3 is TGTGCCAGCAGCTTAAGGCGGACTACCACTAGCACAGATACGCAGTATTTT. Translation: CASSLRRTTTSTDTQYF.

This clonotype was picked up many times. The chain links TRBV6-2 or TRBV6-3 to TRBJ1-5; 9 bases match TRBD1. With 6 bases clipped from V and 6 bases from J, the junction kept 18 bases outside the gene matches. The CDR3 is 18 amino acids. CDR1 and CDR2 from the germline V gene are MNHEY and SVGEGT. The CDR3 DNA reads TGTGCCAGCAGCGAACCGGGACAGGGATCCTGGGTGTCTCAGCCCCAGCATTTT. Translated: CASSEPGQGSWVSQPQHF.

Many counts were recorded for this clonotype. The rearrangement uses TRBV5-6 and TRBJ2-5; D remains unclear. Germline CDR1 SGHDT, CDR2 YYEEEE. The CDR3 runs to 12 residues. V was cut by 4 bases and J by 5 bases, with 9 bases left in between. The CDR3 loop reads CASSRTRETQYF. Written as DNA, the CDR3 is TGTGCCAGCAGCCGAACCCGGGAGACCCAGTACTTC.

In this sample, this clonotype turned up a few times. The chain links TRBV19 to TRBJ1-5; D remains ambiguous. The germline CDR1 and CDR2 sequences are LNHDA and SQIVND (reference sequence). The CDR3 spans 13 residues. Between the trimmed V and J ends, which lost 1 base and 4 bases, there was a span of 5 bases. The CDR3 spells CASSIARNQPQHF. In DNA, the CDR3 is TGTGCCAGTAGTATAGCGCGGAATCAGCCCCAGCATTTT.

A few counts support this clonotype. The chain is built from TRBV12-3 or TRBV12-4 and TRBJ2-2; D may correspond to TRBD1 or TRBD2 (6 bases each). There are 14 residues in the CDR3. V dropped 3 bases and J dropped 6 bases, with 11 bases sitting between them. The CDR3 bases are TGTGCCAGCAGTTTCCCAGGGGACTCCGGGGAGCTGTTTTTT. This gives the protein CASSFPGDSGELFF.

This clonotype was recorded many times. V is TRBV6-1 and J is TRBJ2-2, with a weak D call TRBD1 (5 bases). Germline lookup yields CDR1 MNHNS and CDR2 SASEGT. The CDR3 has 15 amino acids. The V end was cut by 6 bases, the J end by 1 base, with 12 bases between. CDR3 loop: CASRVDSWNTGELFF. DNA of the CDR3: TGTGCCAGCAGAGTCGACAGTTGGAACACCGGGGAGCTGTTTTTT.

Ten or more counts support this clonotype. The CDR3 DNA reads TGTGCCAGCAGTGGAGACAGGGGTGATGGCTACACCTTC. Protein sequence: CASSGDRGDGYTF. V is TRBV2 and J is TRBJ1-2; 8 bases match TRBD1. The CDR3 sequence is 13 residues long. CDR1 is SNHLY and CDR2 is FYNNEI in the germline V gene. The V and J ends lost 4 bases and 6 bases, in that order; junction bases with no gene match: 4.

This clonotype was detected ten times or more. The chain uses TRBV5-6 and TRBJ2-1, with D unclear. The V gene lost 2 bases and the J gene lost 12 bases, with 18 bases spanning the gap. The CDR3 is made up of 14 amino acids. Germline V gives CDR1 SGHDT, CDR2 YYEEEE. The CDR3 DNA reads as TGTGCCAGCAGCTTCGCAGTGTTTACAATGGTGCAGTTCTTC. Translation: CASSFAVFTMVQFF.

This clonotype occurred a few times. This chain joins TRBV15 and TRBJ1-3; weak D call: TRBD1 (5 bases). The CDR3 totals 15 residues. The germline V gene has CDR1 LNHNV and CDR2 YYDKDF (reference sequence). Trimming took 2 bases from V and 2 from J, leaving 10 bases between them. The DNA for the CDR3 is TGTGCCACCAGCAGAACCGGGGACGCTGGAAACACCATATATTTT. Translation gives CATSRTGDAGNTIYF.

CDR3 DNA: TGTGCCAGCAGTTACCTACCTAAGAGGGGTCAGCCCCAGCATTTT. This sequence encodes CASSYLPKRGQPQHF. J is TRBJ1-5 and V is TRBV6-5, with a possible D match to TRBD1 (5 bases). With 2 bases removed from V and 6 bases from J, the gap between germline ends came to 14 bases. This CDR3 has 15 amino acids. Germline-derived CDR1 and CDR2 are MNHEY and SVGAGI.

This clonotype showed up many times. The chain recombines TRBV18 with TRBJ2-3; D is uncertain. The germline gives CDR1 KGHSH, CDR2 LQKENI. CDR3 length equals 14 residues. The V and J ends lost 3 bases and 5 bases respectively, with 12 bases between them. This CDR3 reads CASSPWVVGDTQYF. The DNA of the CDR3 is TGTGCCAGCTCACCCTGGGTAGTAGGAGATACGCAGTATTTT.

On this clonotype: Being one base from a much bigger clone, this may be a read error. This chain uses TRBV5-1 with TRBJ1-1, with TRBD1 identical over 9 bases. J was trimmed by 0 bases and V by 2 bases; bases with no gene match: 5. The CDR3 is 16 residues long. Germline-derived CDR1 and CDR2 are SGHRS and YFSETQ. The CDR3 bases are TGCGCCAGCAGCTTCGCCGGGACAGGGTTGAACACTGAAGCTTTCTTT. It translates to CASSFAGTGLNTEAFF.

Ten or more counts support this clonotype. The chain carries TRBV27 and TRBJ2-1; maybe TRBD1 (5 bases). With 3 bases removed from V and 8 bases from J, the gap between germline ends came to 8 bases. Germline loops: CDR1 MNHEY, CDR2 SMNVEV (reference sequence). The length of the CDR3 is 12 residues. CDR3 nucleotide sequence: TGTGCCAGCAGTTTGATCAGGGATGAGCAGTTCTTC. This translates into CASSLIRDEQFF.